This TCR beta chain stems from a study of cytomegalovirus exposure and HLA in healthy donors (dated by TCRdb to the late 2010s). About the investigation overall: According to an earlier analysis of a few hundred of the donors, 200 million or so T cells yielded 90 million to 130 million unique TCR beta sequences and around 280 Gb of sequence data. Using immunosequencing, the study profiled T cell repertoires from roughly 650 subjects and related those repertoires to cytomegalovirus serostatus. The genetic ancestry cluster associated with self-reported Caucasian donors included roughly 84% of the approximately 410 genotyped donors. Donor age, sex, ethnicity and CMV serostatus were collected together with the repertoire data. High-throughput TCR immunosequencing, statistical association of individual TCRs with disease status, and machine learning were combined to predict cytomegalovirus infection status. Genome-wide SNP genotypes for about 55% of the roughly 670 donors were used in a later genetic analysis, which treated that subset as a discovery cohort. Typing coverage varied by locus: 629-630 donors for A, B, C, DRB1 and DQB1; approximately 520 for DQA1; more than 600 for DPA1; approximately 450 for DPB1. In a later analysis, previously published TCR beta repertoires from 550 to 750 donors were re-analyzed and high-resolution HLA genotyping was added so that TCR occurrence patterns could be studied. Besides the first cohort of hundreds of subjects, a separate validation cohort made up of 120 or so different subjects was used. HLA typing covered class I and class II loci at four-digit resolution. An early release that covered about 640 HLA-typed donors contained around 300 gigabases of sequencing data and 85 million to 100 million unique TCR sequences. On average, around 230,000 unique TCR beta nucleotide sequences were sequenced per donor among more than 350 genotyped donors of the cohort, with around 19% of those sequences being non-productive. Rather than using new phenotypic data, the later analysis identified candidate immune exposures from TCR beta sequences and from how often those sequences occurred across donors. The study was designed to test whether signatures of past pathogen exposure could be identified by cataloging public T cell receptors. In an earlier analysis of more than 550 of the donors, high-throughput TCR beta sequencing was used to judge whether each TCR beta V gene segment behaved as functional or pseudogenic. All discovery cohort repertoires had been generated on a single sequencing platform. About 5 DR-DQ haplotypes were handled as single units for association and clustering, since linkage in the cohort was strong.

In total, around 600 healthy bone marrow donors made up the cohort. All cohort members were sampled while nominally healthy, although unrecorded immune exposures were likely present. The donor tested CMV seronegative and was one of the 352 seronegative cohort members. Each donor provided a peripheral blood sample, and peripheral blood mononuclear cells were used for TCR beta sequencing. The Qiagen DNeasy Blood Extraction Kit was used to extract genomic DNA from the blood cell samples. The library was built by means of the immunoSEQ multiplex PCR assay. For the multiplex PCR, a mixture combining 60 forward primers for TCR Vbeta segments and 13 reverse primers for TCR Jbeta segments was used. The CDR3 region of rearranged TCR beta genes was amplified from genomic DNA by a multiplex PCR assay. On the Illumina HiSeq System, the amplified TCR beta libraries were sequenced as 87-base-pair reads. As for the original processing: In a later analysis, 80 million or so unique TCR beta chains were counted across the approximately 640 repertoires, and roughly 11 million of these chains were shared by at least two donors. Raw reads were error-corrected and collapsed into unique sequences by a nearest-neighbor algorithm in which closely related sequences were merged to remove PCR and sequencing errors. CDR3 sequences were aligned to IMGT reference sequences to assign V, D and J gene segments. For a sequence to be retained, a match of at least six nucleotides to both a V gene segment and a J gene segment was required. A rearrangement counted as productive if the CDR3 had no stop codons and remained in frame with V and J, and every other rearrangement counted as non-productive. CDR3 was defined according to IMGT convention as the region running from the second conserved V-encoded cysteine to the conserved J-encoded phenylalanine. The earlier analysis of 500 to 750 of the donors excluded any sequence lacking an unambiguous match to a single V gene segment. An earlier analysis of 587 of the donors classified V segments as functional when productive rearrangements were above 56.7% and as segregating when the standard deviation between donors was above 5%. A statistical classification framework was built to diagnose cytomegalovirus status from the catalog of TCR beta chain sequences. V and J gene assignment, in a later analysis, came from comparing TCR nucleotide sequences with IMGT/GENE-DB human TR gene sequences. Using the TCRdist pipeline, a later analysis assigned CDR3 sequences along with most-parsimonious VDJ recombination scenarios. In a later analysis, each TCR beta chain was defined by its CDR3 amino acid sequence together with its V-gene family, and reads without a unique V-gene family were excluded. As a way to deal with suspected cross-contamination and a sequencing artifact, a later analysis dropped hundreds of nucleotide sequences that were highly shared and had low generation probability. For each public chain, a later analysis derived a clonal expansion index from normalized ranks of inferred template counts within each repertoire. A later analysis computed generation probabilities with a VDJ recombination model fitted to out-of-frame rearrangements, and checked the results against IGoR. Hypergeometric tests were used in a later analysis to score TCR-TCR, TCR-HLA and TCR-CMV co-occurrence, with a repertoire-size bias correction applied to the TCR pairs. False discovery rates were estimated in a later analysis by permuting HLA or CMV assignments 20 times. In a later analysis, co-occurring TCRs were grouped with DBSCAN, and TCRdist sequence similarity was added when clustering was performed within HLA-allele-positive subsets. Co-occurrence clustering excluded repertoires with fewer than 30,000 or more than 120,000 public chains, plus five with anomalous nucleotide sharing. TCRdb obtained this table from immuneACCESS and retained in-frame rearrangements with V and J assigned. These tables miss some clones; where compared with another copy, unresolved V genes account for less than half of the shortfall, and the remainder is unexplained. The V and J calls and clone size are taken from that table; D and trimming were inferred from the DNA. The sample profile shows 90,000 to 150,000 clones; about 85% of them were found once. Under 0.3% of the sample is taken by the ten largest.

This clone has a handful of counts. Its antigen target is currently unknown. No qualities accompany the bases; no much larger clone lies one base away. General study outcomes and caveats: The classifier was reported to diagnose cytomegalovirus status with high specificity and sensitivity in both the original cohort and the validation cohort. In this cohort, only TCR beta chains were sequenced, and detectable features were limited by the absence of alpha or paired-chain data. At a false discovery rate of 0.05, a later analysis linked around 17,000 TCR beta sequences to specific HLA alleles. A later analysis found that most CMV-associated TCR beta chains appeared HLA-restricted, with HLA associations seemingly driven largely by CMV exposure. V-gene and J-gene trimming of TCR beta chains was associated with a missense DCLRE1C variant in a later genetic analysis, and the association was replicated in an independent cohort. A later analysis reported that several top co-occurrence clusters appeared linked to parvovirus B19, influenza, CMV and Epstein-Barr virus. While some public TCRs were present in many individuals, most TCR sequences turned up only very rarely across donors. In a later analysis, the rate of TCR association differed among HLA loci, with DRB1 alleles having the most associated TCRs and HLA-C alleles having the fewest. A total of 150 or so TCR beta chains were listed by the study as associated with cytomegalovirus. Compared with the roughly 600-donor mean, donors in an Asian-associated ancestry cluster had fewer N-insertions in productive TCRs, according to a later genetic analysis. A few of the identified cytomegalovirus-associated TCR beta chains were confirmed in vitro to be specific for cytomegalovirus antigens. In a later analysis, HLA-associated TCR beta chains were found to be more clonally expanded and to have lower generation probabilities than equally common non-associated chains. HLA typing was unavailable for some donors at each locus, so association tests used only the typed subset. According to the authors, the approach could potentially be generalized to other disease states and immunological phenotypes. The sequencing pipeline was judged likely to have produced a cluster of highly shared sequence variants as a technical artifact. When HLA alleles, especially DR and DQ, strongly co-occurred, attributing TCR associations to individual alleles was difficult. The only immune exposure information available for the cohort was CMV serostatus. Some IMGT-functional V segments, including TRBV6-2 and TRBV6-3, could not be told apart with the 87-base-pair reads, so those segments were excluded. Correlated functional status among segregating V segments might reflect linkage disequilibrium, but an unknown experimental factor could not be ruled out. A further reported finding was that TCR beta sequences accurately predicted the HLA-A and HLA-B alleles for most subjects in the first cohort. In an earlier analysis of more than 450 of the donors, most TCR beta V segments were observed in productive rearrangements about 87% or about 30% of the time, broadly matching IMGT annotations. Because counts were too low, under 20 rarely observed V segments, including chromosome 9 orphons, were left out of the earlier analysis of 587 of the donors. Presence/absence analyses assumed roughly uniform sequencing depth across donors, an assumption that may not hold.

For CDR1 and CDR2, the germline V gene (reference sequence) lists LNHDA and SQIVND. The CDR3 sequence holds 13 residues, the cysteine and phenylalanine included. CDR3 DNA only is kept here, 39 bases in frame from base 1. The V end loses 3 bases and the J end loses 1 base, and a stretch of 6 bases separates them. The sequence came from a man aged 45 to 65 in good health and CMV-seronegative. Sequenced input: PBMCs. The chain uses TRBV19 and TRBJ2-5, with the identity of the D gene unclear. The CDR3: CASSIHSQETQYF. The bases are TGTGCCAGTAGTATTCACAGCCAAGAGACCCAGTACTTC.